The 15 T cell receptor beta chains given below trace back to one sample, sequenced in a study of T cells after yellow fever vaccination. A single record per CDR3 protein comes from TCRdb applying MiXCR to the 5' RACE reads. The table has hundreds of thousands of distinct CDR3 sequences, roughly 11% seen once; the top ten hold roughly a sixth. The sample consisted of PBMCs, taken on the day of the first yellow fever vaccination. The receptors here all came from a man younger than 35 who received the YFV17D yellow fever vaccine.

This sequence joins TRBV5-4 and TRBJ1-1; maybe TRBD1 (5 bases). The ends were cut back, 7 bases at V and 0 bases at J, with 10 bases in the middle. The germline V gene encodes CDR1 SGHNT and CDR2 YYREEE (reference sequence). CDR3 length: 13 residues. The CDR3 sequence is CASSGPLNTEAFF. CDR3 bases: TGTGCCAGCTCAGGGCCATTGAACACTGAAGCTTTCTTT.

The CDR3 is CASSISGTEPTIYF. The CDR3 DNA reads as TGTGCCAGTAGTATCAGTGGGACGGAGCCCACCATATATTTT. The V and J genes are TRBV19 and TRBJ1-3; a weak D match, TRBD1 (5 bases). V lost 3 bases and J 9 bases, leaving 15 bases between the germline ends. The CDR3 totals 14 residues. Germline CDR1 is LNHDA and CDR2 is SQIVND (reference sequence).

This clonotype was counted between two and nine times. V gene TRBV7-2 combines with J gene TRBJ2-3, with D tentatively TRBD1 or TRBD2 (5 bases each). Germline-derived CDR1 and CDR2 are SGHTA and FQGNSA. The CDR3 has 15 residues. Deletions cut 5 bases from V and 3 bases from J, with 15 bases between. CDR3 loop: CASSPNPGTTDTQYF. CDR3 nucleotide sequence: TGTGCCAGCAGCCCAAACCCAGGGACGACAGATACGCAGTATTTT.

This clonotype was picked up a small number of times. The chain has TRBV7-3 and TRBJ2-3; TRBD2 matches 9 bases. This CDR3 contains 16 residues. Trimming cost V 1 base and J 3 bases; bases outside gene matches: 5. Per germline, CDR1 SGHTA and CDR2 FQGTGA. The CDR3 reads CASSLIAGGPTDTQYF. The CDR3 DNA is TGTGCCAGCAGCTTAATTGCGGGGGGGCCAACAGATACGCAGTATTTT.

The rearrangement links TRBV11-2 to TRBJ2-5; D remains ambiguous. The CDR3 runs 13 residues. CDR1 is SGHAT, CDR2 FQNNGV, per germline. V was clipped by 3 bases and J by 2 bases, with 7 bases between them. The CDR3 spells CASSFLVQETQYF. CDR3 coding DNA: TGTGCCAGCAGCTTTTTAGTTCAAGAGACCCAGTACTTC.

This clonotype has a count of ten or more. The chain links TRBV6-5 to TRBJ2-3; 7 bases are shared with TRBD2. J lost 1 base, V lost 2 bases, and 0 bases had no gene match. Germline values: CDR1 MNHEY, CDR2 SVGAGI. The CDR3 spans 14 residues. CDR3 sequence: CASSYRGGTDTQYF. The DNA of the CDR3 is TGTGCCAGCAGTTACCGGGGGGGCACAGATACGCAGTATTTT.

A few counts support this clonotype. The V and J genes are TRBV19 and TRBJ2-2, with D unresolved. CDR1 is LNHDA, CDR2 SQIVND, per germline (reference sequence). The CDR3 has 13 amino acids. With 5 bases removed from V and 7 bases from J, the gap between germline ends came to 11 bases. The CDR3 loop reads CASSASTFGELFF. In DNA, the CDR3 is TGTGCCAGTAGTGCGTCGACCTTCGGGGAGCTGTTTTTT.

The chain's CDR3 is CASSQVTGKSQPQHF. The CDR3 nucleotides are TGCGCCAGCAGCCAAGTGACAGGTAAAAGTCAGCCCCAGCATTTT. V is TRBV4-1 and J is TRBJ1-5; possible D gene TRBD1, 6 bases. V was clipped by 1 base and J by 6 bases, with 13 bases between them. The germline V gene has CDR1 MGHRA and CDR2 YSYEKL. CDR3 length: 15 residues.

In its sample, this clonotype was seen many times. V usage is TRBV9 and J usage is TRBJ1-2, with D uncertain. CDR1 SGDLS and CDR2 YYNGEE come from the germline V gene. This CDR3 region has 14 residues. V gave up 4 bases and J gave up 7 bases, with 17 bases separating them. Written as DNA, the CDR3 is TGTGCCAGCAGCCCCCGTCAACGGACGGGTGGCTACACCTTC. As protein: CASSPRQRTGGYTF.

This clonotype was counted between two and nine times. V is TRBV12-3 or TRBV12-4 and J is TRBJ2-7; D is perhaps TRBD1 (5 bases). The CDR3 sequence is 14 residues long. The germline V and J ends were trimmed by 5 bases and 0 bases, with 11 bases remaining between them. The CDR3 bases are TGTGCCAGCAGTCCTGACAGTTTCTCCTACGAGCAGTACTTC. Its translation is CASSPDSFSYEQYF.

The chain has TRBV6-1 and TRBJ2-6; D gene unclear. With 0 bases removed from V and 1 base from J, the gap between germline ends came to 7 bases. Germline V gene lookup returns CDR1 MNHNS and CDR2 SASEGT. The CDR3 has 16 amino acids. The CDR3 DNA reads as TGTGCCAGCAGTGAAGCGCTGGGGTCTGGGGCCAACGTCCTGACTTTC. Encoded protein: CASSEALGSGANVLTF.

V is TRBV20-1 and J is TRBJ1-5; D remains ambiguous. The germline CDR1 and CDR2 sequences are DFQATT and SNEGSKA (reference sequence). The CDR3 covers 15 residues. V was cut by 0 bases and J by 2 bases, with 11 bases left in between. The CDR3 DNA sequence: TGCAGTGCTAGAGATCGGCGAGGAGGCAATCAGCCCCAGCATTTT. Amino acid sequence: CSARDRRGGNQPQHF.

This clonotype was counted only a few times. The gene calls are TRBV6-1 and TRBJ2-2; weak D call: TRBD1 (5 bases). Germline V gives CDR1 MNHNS, CDR2 SASEGT. Trimming removed 8 bases from V and 4 bases from J, with 23 bases in between. The CDR3 runs 17 residues. CDR3 DNA sequence: TGTGCCAGCGCCCGGACCTTCATCCTTAGGGGCACCGGGGAGCTGTTTTTT. It codes for CASARTFILRGTGELFF.

This clonotype was detected only a few times. The rearrangement uses TRBV7-9 and TRBJ1-1; D gene ambiguous. Germline V gene sequence: CDR1 SEHNR, CDR2 FQNEAQ (reference sequence). The CDR3 covers 13 residues. Trimming left V 5 bases short and J 6 bases short, with 13 bases between. In DNA, the CDR3 is TGTGCCAGCAGCCCAAGCTCAACCGCTGAAGCTTTCTTT. Protein sequence: CASSPSSTAEAFF.

The rearrangement joins TRBV7-9 to TRBJ2-7; tentative D call: TRBD1 (6 bases). The germline V gene encodes CDR1 SEHNR and CDR2 FQNEAQ (reference sequence). This CDR3 comprises 12 residues. Trimming stripped 5 bases from V and 5 bases from J, with 10 bases between. CDR3 nucleotide sequence: TGTGCCAGCAGCCCACAGGGTCACGAGCAGTACGTC. This translates into CASSPQGHEQYV.